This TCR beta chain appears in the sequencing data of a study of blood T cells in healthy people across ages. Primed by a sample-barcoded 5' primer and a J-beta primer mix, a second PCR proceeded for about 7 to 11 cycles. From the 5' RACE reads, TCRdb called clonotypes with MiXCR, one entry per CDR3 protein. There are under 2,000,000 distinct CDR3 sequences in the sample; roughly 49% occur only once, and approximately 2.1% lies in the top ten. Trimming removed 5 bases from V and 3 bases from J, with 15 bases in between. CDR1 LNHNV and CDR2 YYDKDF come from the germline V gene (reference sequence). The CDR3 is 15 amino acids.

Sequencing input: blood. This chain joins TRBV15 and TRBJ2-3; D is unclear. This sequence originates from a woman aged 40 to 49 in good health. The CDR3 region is CATSPPPGATDTQYF. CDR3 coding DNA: TGTGCCACCAGCCCTCCCCCGGGTGCTACAGATACGCAGTATTTT.